This passage covers 16 T cell receptor beta chains from one sample sequenced in a study of shared clonotypes between healthy human individuals (dated by TCRdb to about 2020). For the CD8 naive samples, CD45RO-negative cells were positively selected for CCR7, yielding a CD45RA+CCR7+ population from which TemRA cells were excluded. Receptor libraries were prepared by the immunoSEQ multiplex PCR assay. TCRdb took this table from immuneACCESS and kept in-frame rearrangements with V and J called. Such tables lack part of the clones; where checked against another copy, unresolved V genes explain under half of the gap, and the rest is unexplained. The sample table lists around 2.1 million clones, about 93% of them with a count of one. Around 1.7% of the sample lies in the top ten. The sample comprised naive CD8+ T cells from PBMCs. The sample's cell subset or site label, decoded: CD45RA+CCR7+. Every receptor here comes from a man between 18 and 29 years old in good health. Some clones in this sample may be carry-over from other donors' samples.

As regards this clone: Other DNA variants within this sample encode the same CDR3. V usage is TRBV27 and J usage is TRBJ1-2; D perhaps matches TRBD1 (5 bases). This CDR3 spans 15 amino acids. V lost 5 bases and J 8 bases, leaving 21 bases between the germline ends. From germline, CDR1 is MNHEY and CDR2 SMNVEV (reference sequence). CDR3 loop: CASSRTGRAFGGYTF. CDR3 DNA: TGTGCCAGCAGTCGAACGGGACGGGCCTTTGGGGGCTACACCTTC.

V is TRBV29-1 and J is TRBJ2-2; D is perhaps TRBD1 (5 bases). Trimming pared 5 bases from V and 7 bases from J, leaving 11 bases between. The CDR3 spans 12 residues. Germline assignment: CDR1 SQVTM and CDR2 ANQGSEA. CDR3 DNA: TGCAGCGTTCCCCAGGGAAGCGGGGAGCTGTTTTTT. Protein sequence: CSVPQGSGELFF.

The rearrangement joins TRBV7-6 to TRBJ2-2; tentatively, D is TRBD1 (7 bases). The CDR3 is 14 residues long. Germline V gives CDR1 SGHVS, CDR2 FNYEAQ. Trimming removed 5 bases from V and 8 bases from J, with 15 bases in between. Here the CDR3 reads CASSVSQGGGELFF. The CDR3 nucleotides read TGTGCCAGCAGCGTGTCGCAGGGGGGTGGGGAGCTGTTTTTT.

This sequence joins TRBV6-1 and TRBJ2-5, with D perhaps TRBD2 (7 bases). Germline V CDR1 and CDR2: MNHNS, SASEGT. V lost 6 bases and J lost 1, with 15 bases in between. CDR3 length equals 15 residues. The CDR3 DNA reads TGTGCCAGCAGCCCTCGTGGGGGGGCCCAAGAGACCCAGTACTTC. It specifies CASSPRGGAQETQYF.

As concerns this clone: Other nucleotide sequences from this sample produce the same CDR3. The chain joins TRBV7-9 to TRBJ2-1, with D perhaps TRBD1 or TRBD2 (5 bases each). This CDR3 comprises 15 residues. Germline assignment: CDR1 SEHNR and CDR2 FQNEAQ (reference sequence). V lost 5 bases to trimming and J lost 2 bases, with 13 bases between them. The CDR3 DNA reads as TGTGCCAGCAGCCCCGACAGAGGGCCCTACAATGAGCAGTTCTTC. It encodes CASSPDRGPYNEQFF.

J is TRBJ2-4 and V is TRBV7-9; 14 nucleotides agree with TRBD2. CDR3 length equals 18 residues. The germline CDR1 and CDR2 sequences are SEHNR and FQNEAQ (reference sequence). After removal of 4 bases from V and 3 bases from J, the junction contained 8 bases not matched to a gene. CDR3 coding DNA: TGTGCCAGCAGCTCCCGACTAGCGGGAGGGGTAGGCAAAAACATTCAGTACTTC. Protein product: CASSSRLAGGVGKNIQYF.

The rearrangement uses TRBV29-1 and TRBJ2-1, with TRBD2 identical over 7 bases. The CDR3 totals 14 residues. Losses at the gene ends were 4 bases for V and 4 bases for J; bases not matched to a gene: 7. Germline values: CDR1 SQVTM, CDR2 ANQGSEA. The chain's CDR3 is CSVAGGSLYNEQFF. Here the CDR3 DNA reads TGCAGCGTTGCCGGCGGGAGCTTGTACAATGAGCAGTTCTTC.

Comments on this clone: The same CDR3 arises from other DNA sequences in this sample as well. The chain uses TRBV28 and TRBJ2-7; D is possibly TRBD1 or TRBD2 (5 bases each). CDR3 length: 14 amino acids. The germline V and J ends were trimmed by 3 bases and 0 bases, with 9 bases remaining between them. Per the germline V gene, CDR1 is MDHEN and CDR2 is SYDVKM. The CDR3 region has the DNA TGTGCCAGCAGTTTCCCAGGGAGCTCCTACGAGCAGTACTTC. Protein product: CASSFPGSSYEQYF.

Concerning this clone: Additional DNA sequences in this sample encode the identical CDR3. This rearrangement joins TRBV2 to TRBJ2-7; D remains ambiguous. The germline V and J ends were trimmed by 8 bases and 1 base, with 3 bases remaining between them. The CDR3 contains 10 residues. The germline V gene encodes CDR1 SNHLY and CDR2 FYNNEI. CDR3 nucleotide sequence: TGTGCCAGCGAGTCCTACGAGCAGTACTTC. This encodes CASESYEQYF. Full variable domain (missing parts from reference TRBV2 and TRBJ2-7): EPEVTQTPSHQVTQMGQEVILRCVPISNHLYFYWYRQILGQKVEFLVSFYNNEISEKSEIFDDQFSVERPDGSNFTLKIRSTKLEDSAMYFCASESYEQYFGPGTRLTVT.

This chain links TRBV18 with TRBJ1-2; D not resolved. Trimming removed 0 bases at V and 3 bases at J, with 11 bases between. The CDR3 runs to 15 residues. Per the germline V gene, CDR1 is KGHSH and CDR2 is LQKENI. CDR3 coding DNA: TGTGCCAGCTCACCACCGCGGAGGCCCGACTATGGCTACACCTTC. Translated: CASSPPRRPDYGYTF.

In its sample, this clone was seen once. This chain links TRBV23-1 with TRBJ2-7; D is uncertain. TRBV23-1 is placed among ORFs of uncertain function. The CDR3 sequence is 14 residues long. V shed 9 bases and J shed 5 bases, with 20 bases lying between them. CDR3 region: CARPTPQEWHEQYF. Written as DNA, the CDR3 is TGCGCCAGACCTACACCCCAGGAGTGGCACGAGCAGTACTTC.

CDR3 coding DNA: TGTGCCAGCAGTTTACTAGTTGGGGGCGGTGACGAGCAGTACTTC. Encoded protein: CASSLLVGGGDEQYF. This chain links TRBV28 with TRBJ2-7; possible D gene TRBD1, 6 bases. Germline assignment: CDR1 MDHEN and CDR2 SYDVKM. The V end was cut by 2 bases, the J end by 5 bases, with 16 bases between. This CDR3 has 15 residues.

The chain carries TRBV15 and TRBJ2-7; D unresolved. With 0 bases removed from V and 8 bases from J, the gap between germline ends came to 11 bases. Germline V gives CDR1 LNHNV, CDR2 YYDKDF (reference sequence). The CDR3 runs to 13 residues. The CDR3 region has the DNA TGTGCCACCAGCAGAGATAGTTCCAGTAAGCAGTACTTC. It specifies CATSRDSSSKQYF. The full variable domain, with the rest looked up from reference TRBV15 and TRBJ2-7, is DAMVIQNPRYQVTQFGKPVTLSCSQTLNHNVMYWYQQKSSQAPKLLFHYYDKDFNNEADTPDNFQSRRPNTSFCFLDIRSPGLGDTAMYLCATSRDSSSKQYFGPGTRLTVT.

The DNA for the CDR3 is TGTGCCAGCAGACTCAGGGGATGGGAAGAGACCCAGTACTTC. Translated: CASRLRGWEETQYF. This chain connects TRBV27 to TRBJ2-5, with D maybe TRBD1 (6 bases). This CDR3 has 14 amino acids. Trimming stripped 6 bases from V and 3 bases from J, with 14 bases between. The germline gives CDR1 MNHEY, CDR2 SMNVEV (reference sequence).

This sequence joins TRBV5-5 and TRBJ2-7; perhaps TRBD2 as D (6 bases). Germline CDR1 SGHKS, CDR2 YYEKEE (reference sequence). This CDR3 spans 14 amino acids. Trimming took off 4 bases at V and 1 base at J, with 12 bases between the two ends. This CDR3 reads CASSHGLNSYEQYF. The CDR3 bases are TGTGCCAGCAGCCATGGACTAAATTCCTACGAGCAGTACTTC.

The CDR3 is CARMGEQYF. The CDR3 DNA sequence: TGTGCCAGGATGGGGGAGCAGTACTTC. The V gene is TRBV11-3, the J gene TRBJ2-7; D uncertain. CDR3 length: 9 residues. Germline CDR1 is SGHNT and CDR2 is YENEEA. Between the trimmed V and J ends, which lost 9 bases and 7 bases, there was a span of 7 bases. The variable domain in full, with the rest retrieved from reference TRBV11-3 and TRBJ2-7, is EAGVVQSPRYKIIEKKQPVAFWCNPISGHNTLYWYLQNLGQGPELLIRYENEEAVDDSQLPKDRFSAERLKGVDSTLKIQPAELGDSAVYLCARMGEQYFGPGTRLTVT.